The 5 T cell receptor beta chains presented below share a single source sample, sequenced in a study of CD8+CD57+ T cells in acquired aplastic anemia. Researchers used genomic DNA as the template to profile TCR beta VDJ and CDR3. TCRdb processed the reads anew with MiXCR; each CDR3 protein has one entry. The table records 250,000 to 350,000 distinct CDR3 sequences, 45% to 70% of them present only once. Sequenced: sorted CD4+, CD8+, or CD8+CD57+ T cells (not recorded which) from PBMCs. These receptors were obtained from a human donor with severe aplastic anemia or a healthy control (not recorded which).

This clonotype was seen repeatedly, ten times or more. The V and J genes are TRBV6-2 or TRBV6-3 and TRBJ1-6, with unresolved D. The CDR3 length is 14 residues. V was clipped by 6 bases and J by 0 bases, with 6 bases between them. Per the germline V gene, CDR1 is MNHEY and CDR2 is SVGEGT. The CDR3 reads CASRESSYNSPLHF. The CDR3 region has the DNA TGTGCCAGCAGGGAGAGCTCCTATAATTCACCCCTCCACTTT.

The rearrangement joins TRBV5-1 to TRBJ1-1; D gene ambiguous. Germline CDR1 is SGHRS and CDR2 is YFSETQ. With 6 bases removed from V and 6 bases from J, the gap between germline ends came to 18 bases. The CDR3 contains 14 residues. This chain's CDR3 is CASKMGAGSPEAFF. The CDR3, as DNA: TGCGCCAGCAAAATGGGAGCCGGATCCCCTGAAGCTTTCTTT.

With respect to this clonotype: Just one base apart from a much larger clone, this may be a read error. The V and J genes are TRBV10-3 and TRBJ2-6, with no clear D. The CDR3 has 15 residues. V lost 5 bases and J 0 bases, leaving 8 bases between the germline ends. CDR1 is ENHRY, CDR2 SYGVKD, per germline. CDR3 sequence (DNA): TGTGCCATCAGTTATGGACGCTCTGGGGCCAACGTCCTGACTTTC. Its translation is CAISYGRSGANVLTF.

This clonotype was counted a few times. The V and J genes are TRBV10-3 and TRBJ1-5; D is unresolved. The CDR3 extends over 17 amino acids. From germline, CDR1 is ENHRY and CDR2 SYGVKD. The ends were cut back, 6 bases at V and 2 bases at J, with 20 bases in the middle. Here the CDR3 DNA reads TGTGCCATCAGGAAGGGTATCGGGGATATGCGCAATCAGCCCCAGCATTTT. This codes for CAIRKGIGDMRNQPQHF.

CDR3 DNA: TGTGCCACCAGTGATTTGCGGACTAGCGGCAACACAGATACGCAGTATTTT. This sequence encodes CATSDLRTSGNTDTQYF. The chain is built from TRBV24-1 and TRBJ2-3; 10 bases fit TRBD2. CDR1 is KGHDR and CDR2 is SFDVKD in the germline V gene. V lost 0 bases, J lost 2 bases, and 4 bases stayed unmatched. This CDR3 has 17 residues.